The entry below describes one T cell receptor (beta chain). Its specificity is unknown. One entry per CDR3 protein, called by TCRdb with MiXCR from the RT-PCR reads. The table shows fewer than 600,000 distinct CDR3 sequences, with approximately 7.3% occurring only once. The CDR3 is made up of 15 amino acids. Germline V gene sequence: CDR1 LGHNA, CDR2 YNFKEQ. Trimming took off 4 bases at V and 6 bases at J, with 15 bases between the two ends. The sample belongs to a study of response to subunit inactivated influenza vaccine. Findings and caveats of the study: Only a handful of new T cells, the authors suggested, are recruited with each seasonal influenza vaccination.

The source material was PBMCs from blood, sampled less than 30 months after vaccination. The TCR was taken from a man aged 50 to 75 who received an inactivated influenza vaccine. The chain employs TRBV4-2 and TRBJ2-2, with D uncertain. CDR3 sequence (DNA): TGTGCCAGCAGCCCAATGACTCAGATTTCCGGGGAGCTGTTTTTT. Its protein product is CASSPMTQISGELFF.